This TCR beta chain was recovered during a study of blood T cell repertoires in COVID-19. Overall study: Acute and convalescent COVID-19 specimens originated in the United States, Italy and Spain. Nucleic acid was either cDNA or gDNA, and it came from T cells, B-cell-depleted T cells, or PBMCs.

The Seattle site enrolled patients during active infection and followed them longitudinally. The CDR3 has 17 amino acids. Germline V gene data show CDR1 as MDHEN and CDR2 as SYDVKM. Between the trimmed V and J ends, which lost 1 base and 2 bases, there was a span of 17 bases. This table comes from immunoSEQ multiplex PCR, and its TCRdb copy is limited to in-frame clones, with some not included. The sample carries 300,000 to 400,000 clones, over 80% recorded once. Sequencing was carried out using peripheral blood. The rearrangement uses TRBV28 and TRBJ1-2, with D possibly being TRBD1 (6 bases). This receptor was taken from a woman in her forties or fifties with COVID-19, enrolled during active disease. CDR3 in amino acids: CASSLLGALGANYGYTF. Here the CDR3 DNA reads TGTGCCAGCAGTTTATTGGGGGCACTTGGGGCCAACTATGGCTACACCTTC.